This passage covers 25 T cell receptor beta chains from one sample sequenced in a study of OX40 agonist ivuxolimab in advanced cancers. Data came from immunoSEQ multiplex PCR; TCRdb stores just in-frame clones and leaves some out. Among tens of thousands of clones listed, 87% were seen once. Sample: CD4+ or CD8+ T cells sorted from blood, taken in a trial of the OX40 agonist ivuxolimab. The receptors come from an adult with an advanced solid tumor such as melanoma, head and neck, liver or kidney cancer.

This clone occurred a few times. One end of the junction varies from germline; a read error may be responsible. This chain uses TRBV6-1 with TRBJ2-7; no firm D call. This CDR3 has 12 amino acids. Germline V lookup: CDR1 MNHNS, CDR2 SASEGT. CDR3 sequence reads: CASSEGSTLVNF. DNA of the CDR3: TGTGCCAGCAGTGAAGGATCGACCCTCGTGAACTTC.

The chain recombines TRBV10-3 with TRBJ2-1; 7 nucleotides match TRBD2. The CDR3 is 14 residues long. V was pared by 2 bases and J by 9 bases, with 7 bases of the junction left unmatched. The V gene's germline CDR1 is ENHRY and CDR2 SYGVKD. CDR3 in amino acids: CAISEDQRGGEQFF. The CDR3 DNA is TGTGCCATCAGTGAGGATCAGCGGGGTGGTGAGCAGTTCTTC.

The chain carries TRBV15 and TRBJ1-5; 8 nucleotides line up with TRBD1. Germline trimming cut 9 bases from V and 6 bases from J; bases unmatched to any gene: 7. CDR1 is LNHNV and CDR2 is YYDKDF in the germline V gene (reference sequence). This CDR3 spans 13 amino acids. CDR3: CATTQGVAQPQHF. For the CDR3, the DNA is TGTGCCACTACACAGGGGGTTGCTCAGCCCCAGCATTTT.

The V gene is TRBV10-1, the J gene TRBJ1-1, with no clear D. CDR3 length: 13 residues. Germline CDR1 reads WNHNN; CDR2 reads SYGVQD (reference sequence). Trimming removed 5 bases at V and 4 bases at J, with 11 bases between. The CDR3 reads CASSSELITEAFF. CDR3 bases: TGCGCCAGCAGTTCGGAGTTAATCACTGAAGCTTTCTTT.

The chain uses TRBV14 and TRBJ1-3, with a weak D call TRBD1 (6 bases). The V gene's germline CDR1 is SGHDN and CDR2 FVKESK. The CDR3 is made up of 15 amino acids. V was trimmed by 4 bases and J by 4 bases, leaving 14 bases between them. CDR3 loop: CASSPRQVAGNTIYF. The DNA of the CDR3 is TGTGCCAGCAGCCCTCGACAGGTGGCAGGAAACACCATATATTTT.

The V and J genes are TRBV7-4 and TRBJ2-7; D call uncertain. Germline V gene sequence: CDR1 SGHVT, CDR2 SQSDAQ. With 1 base removed from V and 0 bases from J, the gap between germline ends came to 10 bases. This CDR3 has 15 amino acids. Here the CDR3 DNA reads TGTGCCAGCAGCTTAGGGTCATGGAGCTCCTACGAGCAGTACTTC. Translating gives CASSLGSWSSYEQYF. The full variable domain, with the rest looked up from reference TRBV7-4 and TRBJ2-7, is GAGVSQSPRYKVAKRGRDVALRCDSISGHVTLYWYRQTLGQGSEVLTYSQSDAQRDKSGRPSGRFSAERPERSVSTLKIQRTEQGDSAVYLCASSLGSWSSYEQYFGPGTRLTVT.

V is TRBV4-2 and J is TRBJ1-4; TRBD1 might be the D (5 bases). Germline V gene lookup returns CDR1 LGHNA and CDR2 YNFKEQ. Deletions cut 2 bases from V and 5 bases from J, with 9 bases between. The CDR3 spans 14 residues. The CDR3 protein is CASSQPDRNEKLFF. The CDR3 nucleotides are TGTGCCAGCAGCCAACCTGACAGAAATGAAAAACTGTTTTTT.

This clone was observed a single time. The chain couples TRBV9 to TRBJ2-5; D unresolved. This CDR3 is 11 amino acids long. Germline V gene lookup returns CDR1 SGDLS and CDR2 YYNGEE. V lost 3 bases and J 1 base, leaving 1 base between the germline ends. The CDR3 region is CASSAQETQYF. The CDR3 nucleotides read TGTGCCAGCAGCGCCCAAGAGACCCAGTACTTC.

This chain connects TRBV7-9 to TRBJ2-7; D possibly corresponds to TRBD1 (6 bases). V lost 2 bases and J lost 2, with 13 bases in between. This CDR3 has 15 amino acids. The germline V gene encodes CDR1 SEHNR and CDR2 FQNEAQ (reference sequence). CDR3 region: CASSLFGQLAYEQYF. The CDR3 DNA reads as TGTGCCAGCAGCTTATTCGGACAGCTTGCCTACGAGCAGTACTTC.

V gene TRBV5-5 combines with J gene TRBJ1-1; the D gene is possibly TRBD1 (6 bases). This CDR3 spans 14 amino acids. Deletions cut 2 bases from V and 0 bases from J, with 8 bases between. Germline V lookup: CDR1 SGHKS, CDR2 YYEKEE (reference sequence). The CDR3 protein is CASSLDRMNTEAFF. CDR3 DNA: TGTGCCAGCAGCTTAGACAGGATGAACACTGAAGCTTTCTTT.

This chain links TRBV28 with TRBJ2-7; no definite D call. CDR3 size: 14 residues. Looked up from germline, CDR1 is MDHEN and CDR2 is SYDVKM. The ends were cut back, 5 bases at V and 2 bases at J, with 13 bases in the middle. CDR3 nucleotides: TGTGCCAGCAGTCTACCAGGCGACGCCTACGAGCAGTACTTC. Translated: CASSLPGDAYEQYF.

The V and J genes are TRBV29-1 and TRBJ2-5; 15 positions match TRBD2. Unmatched junction bases numbered 7, after V lost 6 bases and J lost 5 bases. Germline CDR1 reads SQVTM; CDR2 reads ANQGSEA. The CDR3 loop spans 15 amino acids. CDR3 nucleotide sequence: TGCAGCGTGGGACTAGCGGGAGGACGCCAGGAGACCCAGTACTTC. It codes for CSVGLAGGRQETQYF.

This sequence joins TRBV19 and TRBJ2-5; D call uncertain. The CDR3 loop spans 13 amino acids. Trimming shortened V by 4 bases and J by 2 bases, and 8 bases separated the two germline ends. Germline V gives CDR1 LNHDA, CDR2 SQIVND (reference sequence). For the CDR3, the DNA is TGTGCCAGTAGTAGGGCCTTTCAAGAGACCCAGTACTTC. Protein product: CASSRAFQETQYF. The full variable domain, completed using reference TRBV19 and TRBJ2-5, is DGGITQSPKYLFRKEGQNVTLSCEQNLNHDAMYWYRQDPGQGLRLIYYSQIVNDFQKGDIAEGYSVSREKKESFPLTVTSAQKNPTAFYLCASSRAFQETQYFGPGTRLLVL.

The rearrangement links TRBV10-1 to TRBJ1-6; D possibly corresponds to TRBD1 (5 bases). Germline V gene sequence: CDR1 WNHNN, CDR2 SYGVQD (reference sequence). This CDR3 is 14 amino acids long. The ends were cut back, 0 bases at V and 10 bases at J, with 10 bases in the middle. The CDR3: CASSESGVHSPLHF. The CDR3 coding sequence is TGCGCCAGCAGTGAGTCAGGGGTGCACTCACCCCTCCACTTT.

The J gene is TRBJ1-1, the V gene TRBV30; TRBD1 is a possible D gene (6 bases). This CDR3 is 15 amino acids long. CDR1 GTSNPN and CDR2 SVGIG come from the germline V gene (reference sequence). V was shortened by 2 bases and J by 4 bases, with 17 bases between the two germline ends. CDR3: CAWSTYSTGSTEAFF. In DNA, the CDR3 is TGTGCCTGGAGTACTTACTCGACAGGTTCCACTGAAGCTTTCTTT. The variable domain in full, completed from reference TRBV30 and TRBJ1-1, reads SQTIHQWPATLVQPVGSPLSLECTVEGTSNPNLYWYRQAAGRGLQLLFYSVGIGQISSEVPQNLSASRPQDRQFILSSKKLLLSDSGFYLCAWSTYSTGSTEAFFGQGTRLTVV.

The CDR3 region has the DNA TGTGCCAGCTCACCAATCGGGACCGATTATGATTCAACTAATGAAAAACTGTTTTTT. It is translated as CASSPIGTDYDSTNEKLFF. The chain is built from TRBV18 and TRBJ1-4, with D possibly matching TRBD1 (5 bases). Germline CDR1 and CDR2: KGHSH and LQKENI. Trimming pared 2 bases from V and 0 bases from J, leaving 19 bases between. The length of the CDR3 is 19 residues. Complete variable domain (other parts from reference TRBV18 and TRBJ1-4): NAGVMQNPRHLVRRRGQEARLRCSPMKGHSHVYWYRQLPEEGLKFMVYLQKENIIDESGMPKERFSAEFPKEGPSILRIQQVVRGDSAAYFCASSPIGTDYDSTNEKLFFGSGTQLSVL.

This clone has just one count. This chain joins TRBV19 and TRBJ2-6; 8 nucleotides match TRBD1. The CDR3 length is 15 residues. Looked up from germline, CDR1 is LNHDA and CDR2 is SQIVND (reference sequence). Unmatched junction bases numbered 3, after V lost 6 bases and J lost 2 bases. The CDR3 region is CASSPGGAGANVLTF. The CDR3 DNA reads TGTGCCAGTAGCCCAGGGGGCGCTGGGGCCAACGTCCTGACTTTC.

V and J are TRBV11-2 and TRBJ2-3; D is unresolved. Germline loops: CDR1 SGHAT, CDR2 FQNNGV. V gave up 1 base and J gave up 6 bases, with 8 bases separating them. The CDR3 extends over 13 amino acids. CDR3 sequence reads: CASSLGQADTQYF. The CDR3 DNA reads TGTGCCAGCAGCTTAGGACAAGCGGATACGCAGTATTTT.

The V call is TRBV7-9, the J call TRBJ1-4; D is perhaps TRBD1 (5 bases). V was shortened by 8 bases and J by 8 bases, with 15 bases between the two germline ends. Germline V gene lookup returns CDR1 SEHNR and CDR2 FQNEAQ (reference sequence). The CDR3 runs to 13 residues. Written as DNA, the CDR3 is TGTGCCAGCTTGGGACCCCTAGACGAAAAACTGTTTTTT. Amino acid sequence: CASLGPLDEKLFF.

This chain links TRBV19 with TRBJ2-3; D may be TRBD1 or TRBD2 (6 bases each). The germline V gene has CDR1 LNHDA and CDR2 SQIVND (reference sequence). CDR3 length: 16 residues. With 9 bases removed from V and 3 bases from J, the gap between germline ends came to 22 bases. The CDR3 nucleotides read TGTGCCAGCACTGACCCAGGGGAGGTGGGTACAGATACGCAGTATTTT. Encoded protein: CASTDPGEVGTDTQYF.

This chain connects TRBV2 to TRBJ1-4, with D uncertain. There are 15 residues in the CDR3. Germline V gives CDR1 SNHLY, CDR2 FYNNEI. V lost 0 bases, J lost 6 bases, and 11 bases lay in between. CDR3 sequence (DNA): TGTGCCAGCAGTGAAGCCCGGGGTGGGTATGAAAAACTGTTTTTT. Translating it yields CASSEARGGYEKLFF. The full variable domain, its missing parts supplied by reference TRBV2 and TRBJ1-4, is EPEVTQTPSHQVTQMGQEVILRCVPISNHLYFYWYRQILGQKVEFLVSFYNNEISEKSEIFDDQFSVERPDGSNFTLKIRSTKLEDSAMYFCASSEARGGYEKLFFGSGTQLSVL.

The genes are TRBV6-5 and TRBJ2-7; a possible D gene is TRBD2 (6 bases). The CDR3 consists of 14 residues. V was shortened by 2 bases and J by 2 bases, with 10 bases between the two germline ends. Germline V lookup: CDR1 MNHEY, CDR2 SVGAGI. As DNA, the CDR3 is TGTGCCAGCAGTTACGGACTACCACCCTACGAGCAGTACTTC. Translation: CASSYGLPPYEQYF.

This chain connects TRBV11-2 to TRBJ2-7, with TRBD1 identical over 9 bases. The junction had 3 bases not matched to a gene; V was cut back by 0 bases and J by 3 bases. The germline CDR1 and CDR2 sequences are SGHAT and FQNNGV. There are 15 residues in the CDR3. In DNA form, the CDR3 reads TGTGCCAGCAGCTTAGAAGGGACAGGGTTCTACGAGCAGTACTTC. Translated, it gives CASSLEGTGFYEQYF.

This clone came up a few times. The rearrangement links TRBV29-1 to TRBJ2-1, with D unclear. Germline CDR1 is SQVTM and CDR2 is ANQGSEA. This CDR3 contains 13 residues. CDR3 coding DNA: TGCGCGTCCTCAAGGGTGGCTAACAATGAGCAGTTCTTC. Amino acid sequence: CASSRVANNEQFF.

V is TRBV13 and J is TRBJ1-1; D uncertain. V lost 5 bases, J lost 1 base, and 11 bases lay in between. The germline CDR1 and CDR2 sequences are PRHDT and FYEKMQ (reference sequence). The CDR3 has 14 amino acids. The DNA for the CDR3 is TGTGCCAGCAGCACACGGGCCTCGAACACTGAAGCTTTCTTT. As protein: CASSTRASNTEAFF.